Shown below are 28 T cell receptor beta chains from a single sample sequenced in a study of blood T cell repertoires in COVID-19. This table comes from immunoSEQ multiplex PCR, and its TCRdb copy is limited to in-frame clones, with some not included. The sample has over 130,000 clones, roughly 80% seen once. The specimen sequenced was peripheral blood. The receptor source for this set is a man aged 65 to 79 with acute or convalescent COVID-19.

This rearrangement joins TRBV12-3 or TRBV12-4 to TRBJ1-2; D is uncertain. The CDR3 runs to 13 residues. V was cut by 3 bases and J by 6 bases, with 11 bases left in between. DNA of the CDR3: TGTGCCAGCAGTTTCACTAGGGCGGATGGCTACACCTTC. Its translation is CASSFTRADGYTF.

V usage is TRBV19 and J usage is TRBJ1-1, with TRBD1 matching over 7 bases. J gave up 1 base and V 4 bases, and 6 bases lay outside the gene matches. The CDR3 runs 15 residues. CDR1 is LNHDA, CDR2 SQIVND, per germline (reference sequence). The CDR3 DNA reads as TGTGCCAGTAGTAAAGACAGGGAAACGAACACTGAAGCTTTCTTT. Translation gives CASSKDRETNTEAFF. The full variable domain, its missing parts supplied by reference TRBV19 and TRBJ1-1, is DGGITQSPKYLFRKEGQNVTLSCEQNLNHDAMYWYRQDPGQGLRLIYYSQIVNDFQKGDIAEGYSVSREKKESFPLTVTSAQKNPTAFYLCASSKDRETNTEAFFGQGTRLTVV.

This chain joins TRBV5-4 and TRBJ1-2; tentative D call: TRBD1 (5 bases). The CDR3 is 15 amino acids. Germline assignment: CDR1 SGHNT and CDR2 YYREEE (reference sequence). The V end lost 4 bases, the J end lost 2 bases, and 15 bases lay between the germline ends. CDR3 in DNA: TGTGCCAGCAGCCCCGGAGGGGCGGTAAACTATGGCTACACCTTC. This encodes CASSPGGAVNYGYTF.

The CDR3 nucleotides read TGTGCCAGCAATCGACTAGTGGGTGAGCAGTTCTTC. Translating it yields CASNRLVGEQFF. J is TRBJ2-1 and V is TRBV12-3 or TRBV12-4; a possible D gene is TRBD2 (6 bases). V lost 7 bases and J 9 bases, leaving 13 bases between the germline ends. The CDR3 is 12 residues long.

This rearrangement joins TRBV12-5 to TRBJ2-3, with D perhaps TRBD2 (5 bases). The CDR3 is 12 amino acids. Germline CDR1 LGHNT, CDR2 FRNRAP. V was trimmed by 6 bases and J by 3 bases, leaving 7 bases between them. The DNA of the CDR3 is TGTGCTAGTGGCCGGGGTACAGATACGCAGTATTTT. Translation: CASGRGTDTQYF.

The chain joins TRBV5-1 to TRBJ1-6; no reliable D call. Germline CDR1 reads SGHRS; CDR2 reads YFSETQ. The CDR3 spans 15 residues. V was cut by 0 bases and J by 8 bases, with 12 bases left in between. CDR3 residues: CASSLVSERDSPLHF. The CDR3 nucleotides read TGCGCCAGCAGCTTGGTATCTGAGAGGGATTCACCCCTCCACTTT.

The DNA of the CDR3 is TGCGCCAGCAGTCAATCTGGGGCTAGCTCCTACAATGAGCAGTTCTTC. It encodes CASSQSGASSYNEQFF. This chain links TRBV23-1 with TRBJ2-1; the D gene is possibly TRBD1 (5 bases). Being an ORF, TRBV23-1 has a function that is uncertain. Trimming stripped 0 bases from V and 0 bases from J, with 9 bases between. The length of the CDR3 is 16 residues.

The chain combines TRBV28 with TRBJ1-5, with D perhaps matching TRBD1 (5 bases). V was pared by 2 bases and J by 0 bases, with 11 bases between. Per germline, CDR1 MDHEN and CDR2 SYDVKM. This CDR3 region has 16 residues. The DNA for the CDR3 is TGTGCCAGCAGTTTAGGGGGGGGATATAGCAATCAGCCCCAGCATTTT. Its protein product is CASSLGGGYSNQPQHF.

The chain is built from TRBV19 and TRBJ1-2; D unresolved. The V end was cut by 4 bases, the J end by 6 bases, with 12 bases between. CDR3 length: 13 residues. Germline CDR1 and CDR2: LNHDA and SQIVND (reference sequence). This chain's CDR3 is CASSNDLRDGYTF. CDR3 in DNA: TGTGCCAGTAGTAACGACCTCCGGGATGGCTACACCTTC.

In DNA form, the CDR3 reads TGTGCTAGTGGTTCGGGACAGGGGGCTGACAATGAGCAGTTCTTC. It translates to CASGSGQGADNEQFF. The chain has TRBV12-5 and TRBJ2-1; 12 bases match TRBD1. Germline trimming cut 4 bases from V and 5 bases from J; bases unmatched to any gene: 3. The CDR3 covers 15 residues. Germline V gene lookup returns CDR1 LGHNT and CDR2 FRNRAP.

This chain uses TRBV6-5 with TRBJ1-2, with 11 bases matching TRBD1. Germline trimming cut 6 bases from V and 2 bases from J; bases unmatched to any gene: 5. CDR3 length: 15 amino acids. Germline V gene data show CDR1 as MNHEY and CDR2 as SVGAGI. The CDR3: CASRGQGGSNYGYTF. CDR3 bases: TGTGCCAGCAGGGGACAGGGGGGGTCAAACTATGGCTACACCTTC.

This clone has a handful of counts. The chain combines TRBV6-2 or TRBV6-3 with TRBJ1-1; D possibly corresponds to TRBD1 (5 bases). Trimming took 5 bases from V and 1 from J, leaving 14 bases between them. The CDR3 extends over 15 amino acids. CDR1 is MNHEY, CDR2 SVGEGT, per germline. The CDR3 DNA is TGTGCCAGCAGTGATCAGGGTAGGGGGAACACTGAAGCTTTCTTT. As protein: CASSDQGRGNTEAFF.

This sequence joins TRBV11-2 and TRBJ2-1; 7 bases are a match to TRBD1. The CDR3 runs to 17 residues. The J segment lost 5 bases and the V segment lost 4 bases, leaving 14 bases of the junction unmatched. Germline CDR1 is SGHAT and CDR2 is FQNNGV. CDR3 amino acids: CASSSRNIDRVNNEQFF. The CDR3 DNA follows: TGTGCCAGCAGCTCACGTAATATAGACAGGGTCAACAATGAGCAGTTCTTC.

This chain connects TRBV6-5 to TRBJ1-3; D not resolved. The V end was cut by 8 bases, the J end by 4 bases, with 12 bases between. Per the germline V gene, CDR1 is MNHEY and CDR2 is SVGAGI. The CDR3 is made up of 13 amino acids. CDR3 DNA sequence: TGTGCCAGCTCAACCGGTTTGGGAAACACCATATATTTT. This sequence encodes CASSTGLGNTIYF.

This rearrangement joins TRBV18 to TRBJ1-3; weak D call: TRBD1 (6 bases). Germline CDR1 is KGHSH and CDR2 is LQKENI. The ends were cut back, 2 bases at V and 2 bases at J, with 10 bases in the middle. The CDR3 is made up of 15 amino acids. The CDR3 DNA is TGTGCCAGCTCACCATCGGACAGACCTGGAAACACCATATATTTT. Its translation: CASSPSDRPGNTIYF.

The chain uses TRBV7-8 and TRBJ2-5; TRBD2 matches 9 bases. The length of the CDR3 is 19 residues. The V and J ends lost 5 bases and 0 bases, in that order; junction bases with no gene match: 16. Germline V gene lookup returns CDR1 SGHVS and CDR2 FQNEAQ. For the CDR3, the DNA is TGTGCCAGCAGCCCCTCTGGATATCTAGCGGGACCCAACCAAGAGACCCAGTACTTC. This codes for CASSPSGYLAGPNQETQYF. Supplemented by reference TRBV7-8 and TRBJ2-5, the full variable domain reads GAGVSQSPRYKVAKRGQDVALRCDPISGHVSLFWYQQALGQGPEFLTYFQNEAQLDKSGLPSDRFFAERPEGSVSTLKIQRTQQEDSAVYLCASSPSGYLAGPNQETQYFGPGTRLLVL.

In this sample, this clone turned up a few times. V usage is TRBV11-2 and J usage is TRBJ1-6; 8 bases line up with TRBD1. There are 14 residues in the CDR3. V lost 4 bases and J lost 7; bases outside the gene matches: 3. In germline, CDR1 is SGHAT, CDR2 FQNNGV. Written as DNA, the CDR3 is TGTGCCAGCAGCTCTTGGACAGGGAATTCACCCCTCCACTTT. Protein product: CASSSWTGNSPLHF.

In its sample, this clone was seen a few times. The chain uses TRBV5-1 and TRBJ1-3; D is unclear. Trimming took 5 bases from V and 0 from J, leaving 9 bases between them. Germline V gene data show CDR1 as SGHRS and CDR2 as YFSETQ. The CDR3 totals 14 residues. The CDR3 DNA sequence: TGCGCCAGCAGGCGGGATAGCTCTGGAAACACCATATATTTT. This encodes CASRRDSSGNTIYF.

V gene TRBV15 combines with J gene TRBJ1-4, with D maybe TRBD1 (6 bases). V lost 5 bases and J 5 bases, leaving 15 bases between the germline ends. Germline CDR1 LNHNV, CDR2 YYDKDF (reference sequence). This CDR3 is built from 15 residues. DNA of the CDR3: TGTGCCACCAGCGCCAACGCTCAGGGGAATGAAAAACTGTTTTTT. It specifies CATSANAQGNEKLFF. Full variable domain (outside the CDR3, taken from reference TRBV15 and TRBJ1-4): DAMVIQNPRYQVTQFGKPVTLSCSQTLNHNVMYWYQQKSSQAPKLLFHYYDKDFNNEADTPDNFQSRRPNTSFCFLDIRSPGLGDTAMYLCATSANAQGNEKLFFGSGTQLSVL.

The rearrangement links TRBV7-2 to TRBJ2-5, with TRBD2 as a possible D gene (6 bases). This CDR3 contains 16 residues. The germline V and J ends were trimmed by 0 bases and 4 bases, with 15 bases remaining between them. In germline, CDR1 is SGHTA, CDR2 FQGNSA. The CDR3 loop is CASSLAPDRRGETQYF. Here the CDR3 DNA reads TGTGCCAGCAGCTTAGCGCCCGACCGGAGGGGAGAGACCCAGTACTTC.

The table lists this clone with a count of one. The chain carries TRBV4-2 and TRBJ1-1; perhaps TRBD1 as D (6 bases). V was shortened by 4 bases and J by 1 base, with 13 bases between the two germline ends. The CDR3 consists of 15 residues. Germline assignment: CDR1 LGHNA and CDR2 YNFKEQ. The CDR3 DNA follows: TGTGCCAGCAGCCCAGCTGGGGGGGCGAACACTGAAGCTTTCTTT. This gives the protein CASSPAGGANTEAFF.

This chain connects TRBV9 to TRBJ1-4; D not resolved. V lost 3 bases to trimming and J lost 4 bases, with 16 bases between them. The CDR3 runs to 16 residues. Germline V lookup: CDR1 SGDLS, CDR2 YYNGEE. In nucleotides, the CDR3 is TGTGCCAGCAGCGCAACTCTCGGGTCTTTTAATGAAAAACTGTTTTTT. Amino acids: CASSATLGSFNEKLFF.

DNA for the CDR3: TGTGCCAGCAGGGCGGGACAGGGAGCCACCGGGGAGCTGTTTTTT. Translated: CASRAGQGATGELFF. The chain combines TRBV4-2 with TRBJ2-2, with 9 positions matching TRBD1. CDR1 is LGHNA and CDR2 is YNFKEQ in the germline V gene. The length of the CDR3 is 15 residues. The V and J ends lost 6 bases and 4 bases, in that order; junction bases with no gene match: 6.

In its sample, this clone was seen a few times. The chain has TRBV3-1 (or the pseudogene TRBV3-2) and TRBJ2-7, with 9 bases matching TRBD2. Losses at the gene ends were 3 bases for V and 2 bases for J; bases not matched to a gene: 5. This CDR3 spans 15 amino acids. Per the germline V gene, CDR1 is LGHDT and CDR2 is YNNKEL (reference sequence). The CDR3 DNA follows: TGTGCCAGCAGCCAGGCGGGGGGGGTGGCCTACGAGCAGTACTTC. Translated, it gives CASSQAGGVAYEQYF.

V usage is TRBV7-3 and J usage is TRBJ2-5; TRBD2 aligns across 9 bases. V dropped 5 bases and J dropped 5; count of bases not matched to a gene: 12. This CDR3 spans 16 amino acids. The V gene's germline CDR1 is SGHTA and CDR2 FQGTGA. CDR3 region: CASSQNGASGGETQYF. The CDR3 nucleotides read TGTGCCAGCAGCCAAAATGGAGCCAGCGGGGGGGAGACCCAGTACTTC.

CDR3 sequence: CASSLTSREETQYF. The CDR3 region has the DNA TGTGCCAGCAGCTTAACTTCGCGTGAAGAGACCCAGTACTTC. The V call is TRBV7-8, the J call TRBJ2-5; D gene uncertain. Germline-derived CDR1 and CDR2 are SGHVS and FQNEAQ. This CDR3 is built from 14 residues. V lost 2 bases to trimming and J lost 3 bases, with 10 bases between them.

This chain joins TRBV28 and TRBJ1-3; D not certain. V shed 3 bases and J shed 4 bases, with 10 bases lying between them. This CDR3 has 14 residues. The germline V gene encodes CDR1 MDHEN and CDR2 SYDVKM. The CDR3 DNA reads as TGTGCCAGCAGTTTGTCGGGAGCGGGAAACACCATATATTTT. Translating gives CASSLSGAGNTIYF.

The chain joins TRBV3-1 (or the pseudogene TRBV3-2) to TRBJ2-1; TRBD1 aligns across 9 bases. The CDR3 spans 14 residues. CDR1 and CDR2 from the germline V gene are LGHDT and YNNKEL (reference sequence). V shed 2 bases, J shed 7 bases, and the junction held 3 bases outside the gene matches. CDR3 bases: TGTGCCAGCAGCCAATCCGGGACAGGGAATGAGCAGTTCTTC. Its protein product is CASSQSGTGNEQFF.